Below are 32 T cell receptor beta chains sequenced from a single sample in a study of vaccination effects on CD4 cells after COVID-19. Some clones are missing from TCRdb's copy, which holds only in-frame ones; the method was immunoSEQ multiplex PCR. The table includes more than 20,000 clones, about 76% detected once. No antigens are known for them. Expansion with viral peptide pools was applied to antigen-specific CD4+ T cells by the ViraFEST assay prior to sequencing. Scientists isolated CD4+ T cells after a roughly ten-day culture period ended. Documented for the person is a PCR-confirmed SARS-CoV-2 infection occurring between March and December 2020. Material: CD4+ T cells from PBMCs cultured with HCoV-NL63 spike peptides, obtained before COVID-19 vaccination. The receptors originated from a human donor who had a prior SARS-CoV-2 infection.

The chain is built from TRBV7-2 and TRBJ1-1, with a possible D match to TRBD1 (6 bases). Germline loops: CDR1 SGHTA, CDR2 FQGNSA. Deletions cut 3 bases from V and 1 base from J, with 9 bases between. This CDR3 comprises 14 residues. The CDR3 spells CASSFTTGNTEAFF. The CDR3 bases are TGTGCCAGCAGCTTTACGACAGGGAACACTGAAGCTTTCTTT.

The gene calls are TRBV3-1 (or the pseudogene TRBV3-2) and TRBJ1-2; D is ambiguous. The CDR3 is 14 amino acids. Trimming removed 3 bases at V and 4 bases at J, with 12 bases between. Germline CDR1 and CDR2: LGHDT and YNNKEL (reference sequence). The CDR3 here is CASSHNWDGYGYTF. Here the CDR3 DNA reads TGTGCCAGCAGCCATAATTGGGATGGCTATGGCTACACCTTC.

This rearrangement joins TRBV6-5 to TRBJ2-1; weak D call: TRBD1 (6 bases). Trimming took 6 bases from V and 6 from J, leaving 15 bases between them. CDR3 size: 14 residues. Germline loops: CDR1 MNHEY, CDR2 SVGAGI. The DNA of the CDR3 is TGTGCCAGCAGGACAGGAAACCCCTTCAATGAGCAGTTCTTC. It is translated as CASRTGNPFNEQFF.

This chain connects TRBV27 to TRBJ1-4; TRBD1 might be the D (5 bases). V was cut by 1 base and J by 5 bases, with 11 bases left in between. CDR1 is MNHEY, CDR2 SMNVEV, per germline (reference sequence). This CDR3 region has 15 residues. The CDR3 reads CASSLLGLGNEKLFF. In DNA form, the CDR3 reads TGTGCCAGCAGTTTATTGGGGCTTGGGAATGAAAAACTGTTTTTT.

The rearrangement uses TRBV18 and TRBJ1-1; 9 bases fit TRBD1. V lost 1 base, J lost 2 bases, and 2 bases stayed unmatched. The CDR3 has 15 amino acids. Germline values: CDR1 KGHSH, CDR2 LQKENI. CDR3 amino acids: CASSPLDRGNTEAFF. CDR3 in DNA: TGTGCCAGCTCACCACTGGACAGGGGAAACACTGAAGCTTTCTTT.

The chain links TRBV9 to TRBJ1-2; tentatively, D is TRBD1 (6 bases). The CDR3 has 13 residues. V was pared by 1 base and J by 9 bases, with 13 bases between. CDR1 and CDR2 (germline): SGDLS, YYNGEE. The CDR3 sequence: CASSVQGSSSYTF. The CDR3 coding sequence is TGTGCCAGCAGCGTACAGGGGTCTTCAAGCTACACCTTC.

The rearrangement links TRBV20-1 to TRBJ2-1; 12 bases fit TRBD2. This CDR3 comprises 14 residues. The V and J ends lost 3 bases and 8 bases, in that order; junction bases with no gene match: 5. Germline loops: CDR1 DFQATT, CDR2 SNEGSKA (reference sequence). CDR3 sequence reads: CSASLSSGGDEQFF. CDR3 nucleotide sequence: TGCAGTGCTAGTTTGTCTAGCGGGGGGGATGAGCAGTTCTTC.

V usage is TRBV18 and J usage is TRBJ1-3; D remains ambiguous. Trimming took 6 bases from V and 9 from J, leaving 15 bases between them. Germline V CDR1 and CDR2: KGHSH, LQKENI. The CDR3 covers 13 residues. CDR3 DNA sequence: TGTGCCAGCTCTCGGGCGGCAGACGGCACCATATATTTT. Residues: CASSRAADGTIYF.

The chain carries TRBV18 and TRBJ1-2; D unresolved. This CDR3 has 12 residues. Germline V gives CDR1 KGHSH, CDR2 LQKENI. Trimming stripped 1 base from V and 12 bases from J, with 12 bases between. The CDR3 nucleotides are TGTGCCAGCTCACCACTTTCGGGGTCTAACACCTTC. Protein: CASSPLSGSNTF.

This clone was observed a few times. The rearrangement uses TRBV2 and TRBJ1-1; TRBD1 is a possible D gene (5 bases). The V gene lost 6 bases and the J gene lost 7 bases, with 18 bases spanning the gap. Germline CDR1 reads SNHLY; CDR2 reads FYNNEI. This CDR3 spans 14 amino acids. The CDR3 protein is CASRLRSQGDEAFF. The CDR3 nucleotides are TGTGCCAGCAGACTGAGGTCCCAGGGAGATGAAGCTTTCTTT. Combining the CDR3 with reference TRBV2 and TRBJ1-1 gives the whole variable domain EPEVTQTPSHQVTQMGQEVILRCVPISNHLYFYWYRQILGQKVEFLVSFYNNEISEKSEIFDDQFSVERPDGSNFTLKIRSTKLEDSAMYFCASRLRSQGDEAFFGQGTRLTVV.

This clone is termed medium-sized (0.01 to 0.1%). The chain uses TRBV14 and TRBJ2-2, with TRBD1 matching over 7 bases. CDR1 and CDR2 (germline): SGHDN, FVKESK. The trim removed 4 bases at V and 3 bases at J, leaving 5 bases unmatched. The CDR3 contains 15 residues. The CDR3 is CASSRMTGYTGELFF. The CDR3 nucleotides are TGTGCCAGCAGCCGAATGACAGGGTACACCGGGGAGCTGTTTTTT.

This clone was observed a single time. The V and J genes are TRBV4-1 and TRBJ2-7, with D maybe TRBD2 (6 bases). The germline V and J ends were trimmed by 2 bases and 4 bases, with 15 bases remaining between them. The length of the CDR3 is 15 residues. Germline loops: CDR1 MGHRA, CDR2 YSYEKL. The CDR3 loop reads CASSQLGGLAYEQYF. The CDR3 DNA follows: TGCGCCAGCAGCCAATTGGGGGGTTTGGCTTACGAGCAGTACTTC.

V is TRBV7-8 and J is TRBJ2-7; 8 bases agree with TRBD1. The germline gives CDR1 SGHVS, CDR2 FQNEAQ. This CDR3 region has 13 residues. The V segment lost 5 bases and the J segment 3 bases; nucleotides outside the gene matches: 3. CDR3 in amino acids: CASSHGQGYEQYF. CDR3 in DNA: TGTGCCAGCAGCCACGGACAGGGCTACGAGCAGTACTTC.

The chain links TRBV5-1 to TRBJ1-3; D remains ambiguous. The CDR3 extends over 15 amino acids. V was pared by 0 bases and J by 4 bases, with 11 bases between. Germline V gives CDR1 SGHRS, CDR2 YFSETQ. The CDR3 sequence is CASSLDAVSGNTIYF. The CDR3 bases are TGCGCCAGCAGCTTGGATGCAGTATCCGGAAACACCATATATTTT.

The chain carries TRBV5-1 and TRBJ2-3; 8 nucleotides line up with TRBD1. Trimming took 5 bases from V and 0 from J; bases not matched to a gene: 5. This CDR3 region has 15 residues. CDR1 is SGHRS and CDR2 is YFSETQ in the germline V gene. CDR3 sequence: CASRLRGLSTDTQYF. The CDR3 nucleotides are TGCGCCAGCAGGCTCAGGGGGCTCAGCACAGATACGCAGTATTTT.

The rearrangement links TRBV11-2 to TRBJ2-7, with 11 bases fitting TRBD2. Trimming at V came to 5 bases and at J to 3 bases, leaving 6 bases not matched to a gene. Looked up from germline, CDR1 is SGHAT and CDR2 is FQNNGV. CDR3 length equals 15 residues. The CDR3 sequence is CASSVTSGGGYEQYF. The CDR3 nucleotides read TGTGCCAGCAGCGTCACTAGCGGGGGAGGCTACGAGCAGTACTTC.

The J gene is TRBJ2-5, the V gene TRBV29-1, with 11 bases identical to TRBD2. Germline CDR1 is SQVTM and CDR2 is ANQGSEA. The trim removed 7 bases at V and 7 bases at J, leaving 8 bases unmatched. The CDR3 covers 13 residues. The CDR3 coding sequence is TGCAGCGGTAGCGGGAGGGCCTTAGTGACCCAGTACTTC. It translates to CSGSGRALVTQYF.

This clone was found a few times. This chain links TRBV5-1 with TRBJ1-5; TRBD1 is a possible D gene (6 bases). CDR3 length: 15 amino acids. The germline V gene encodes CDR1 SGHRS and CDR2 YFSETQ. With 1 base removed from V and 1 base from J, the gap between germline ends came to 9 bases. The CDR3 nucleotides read TGCGCCAGCAGCTTGCAGGGGATAAGCAATCAGCCCCAGCATTTT. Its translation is CASSLQGISNQPQHF.

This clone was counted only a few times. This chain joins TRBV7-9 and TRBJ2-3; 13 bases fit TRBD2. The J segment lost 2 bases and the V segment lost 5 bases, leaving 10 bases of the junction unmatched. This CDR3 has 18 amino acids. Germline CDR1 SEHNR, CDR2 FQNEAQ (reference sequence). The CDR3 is CASSLTSGGASLTDTQYF. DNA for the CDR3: TGTGCCAGCAGCCTAACTAGCGGGGGGGCTTCTCTCACAGATACGCAGTATTTT.

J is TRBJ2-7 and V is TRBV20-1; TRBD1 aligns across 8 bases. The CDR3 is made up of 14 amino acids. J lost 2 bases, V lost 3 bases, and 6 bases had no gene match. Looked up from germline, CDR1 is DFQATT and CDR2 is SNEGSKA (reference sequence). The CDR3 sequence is CSASARTGTYEQYF. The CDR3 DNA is TGCAGTGCTAGTGCTAGGACAGGGACCTACGAGCAGTACTTC.

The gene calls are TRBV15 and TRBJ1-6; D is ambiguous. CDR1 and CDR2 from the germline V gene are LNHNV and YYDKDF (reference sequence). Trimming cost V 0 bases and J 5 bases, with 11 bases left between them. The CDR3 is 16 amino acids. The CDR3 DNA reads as TGTGCCACCAGCAGAGATCTTCCTGTAAATAATTCACCCCTCCACTTT. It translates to CATSRDLPVNNSPLHF.

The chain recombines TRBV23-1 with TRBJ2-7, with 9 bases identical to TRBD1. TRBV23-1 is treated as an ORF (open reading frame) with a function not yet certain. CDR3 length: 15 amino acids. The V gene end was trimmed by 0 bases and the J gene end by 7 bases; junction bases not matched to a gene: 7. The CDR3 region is CASSQSKQGAGEQYF. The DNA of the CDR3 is TGCGCCAGCAGTCAATCTAAACAGGGGGCCGGGGAGCAGTACTTC.

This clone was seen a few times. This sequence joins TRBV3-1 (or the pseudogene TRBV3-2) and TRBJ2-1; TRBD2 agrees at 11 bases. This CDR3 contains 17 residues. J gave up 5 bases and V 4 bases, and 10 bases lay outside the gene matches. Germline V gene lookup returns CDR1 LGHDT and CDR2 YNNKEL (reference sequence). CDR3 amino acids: CASSRIALAGVDNEQFF. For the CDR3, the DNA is TGTGCCAGCAGCCGAATCGCACTAGCGGGGGTTGACAATGAGCAGTTCTTC.

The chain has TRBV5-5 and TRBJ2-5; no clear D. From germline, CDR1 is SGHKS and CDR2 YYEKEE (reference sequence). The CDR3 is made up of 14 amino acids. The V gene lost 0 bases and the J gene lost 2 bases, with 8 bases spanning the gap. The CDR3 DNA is TGTGCCAGCAGCTTGGTGCACGGACAAGAGACCCAGTACTTC. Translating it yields CASSLVHGQETQYF.

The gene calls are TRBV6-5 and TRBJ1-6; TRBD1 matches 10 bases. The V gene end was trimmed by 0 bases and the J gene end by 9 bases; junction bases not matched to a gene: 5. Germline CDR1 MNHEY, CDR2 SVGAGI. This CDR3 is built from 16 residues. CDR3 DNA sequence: TGTGCCAGCAGTTACTCGACTGGGACAGGGGTTTCACCCCTCCACTTT. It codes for CASSYSTGTGVSPLHF.

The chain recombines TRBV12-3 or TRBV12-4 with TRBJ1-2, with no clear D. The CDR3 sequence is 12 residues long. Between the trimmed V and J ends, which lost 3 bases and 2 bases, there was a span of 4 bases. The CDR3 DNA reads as TGTGCCAGCAGTTTCCCAAACTATGGCTACACCTTC. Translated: CASSFPNYGYTF.

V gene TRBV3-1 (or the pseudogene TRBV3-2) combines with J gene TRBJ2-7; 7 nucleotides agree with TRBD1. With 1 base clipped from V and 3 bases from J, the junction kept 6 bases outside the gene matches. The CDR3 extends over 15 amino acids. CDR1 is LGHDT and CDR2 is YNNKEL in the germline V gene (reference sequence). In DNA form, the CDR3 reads TGTGCCAGCAGCCAAGGACAGGGTTCCCGCTACGAGCAGTACTTC. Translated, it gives CASSQGQGSRYEQYF.

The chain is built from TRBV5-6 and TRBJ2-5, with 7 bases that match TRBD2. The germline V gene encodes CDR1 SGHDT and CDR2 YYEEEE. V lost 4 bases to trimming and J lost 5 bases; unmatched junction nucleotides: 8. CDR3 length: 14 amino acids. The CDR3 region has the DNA TGTGCCAGCAGCCAAAGACTAGCCGGGGAGACCCAGTACTTC. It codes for CASSQRLAGETQYF.

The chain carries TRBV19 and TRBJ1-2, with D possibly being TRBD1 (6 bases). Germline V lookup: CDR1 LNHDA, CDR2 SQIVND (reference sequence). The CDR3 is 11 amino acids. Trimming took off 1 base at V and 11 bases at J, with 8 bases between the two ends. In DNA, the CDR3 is TGTGCCAGTAGTATAGGAGGGGGTTACACCTTC. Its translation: CASSIGGGYTF.

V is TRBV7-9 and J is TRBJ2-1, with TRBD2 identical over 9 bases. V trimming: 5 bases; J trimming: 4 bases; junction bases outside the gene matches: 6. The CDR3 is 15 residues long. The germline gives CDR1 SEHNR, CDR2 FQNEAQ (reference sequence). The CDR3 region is CASSPGTSLYNEQFF. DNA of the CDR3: TGTGCCAGCAGCCCCGGGACTAGCCTTTACAATGAGCAGTTCTTC.

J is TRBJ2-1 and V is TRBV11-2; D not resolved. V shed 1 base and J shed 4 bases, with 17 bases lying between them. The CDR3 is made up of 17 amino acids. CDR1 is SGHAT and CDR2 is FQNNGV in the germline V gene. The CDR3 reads CASSLAAADRFYNEQFF. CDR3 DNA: TGTGCCAGCAGCTTAGCTGCGGCCGATCGATTTTACAATGAGCAGTTCTTC.

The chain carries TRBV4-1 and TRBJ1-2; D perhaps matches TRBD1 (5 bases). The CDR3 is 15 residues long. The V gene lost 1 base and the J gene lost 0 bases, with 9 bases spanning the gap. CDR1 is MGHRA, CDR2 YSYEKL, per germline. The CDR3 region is CASSQAPTANYGYTF. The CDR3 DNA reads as TGCGCCAGCAGCCAAGCTCCGACAGCTAACTATGGCTACACCTTC.